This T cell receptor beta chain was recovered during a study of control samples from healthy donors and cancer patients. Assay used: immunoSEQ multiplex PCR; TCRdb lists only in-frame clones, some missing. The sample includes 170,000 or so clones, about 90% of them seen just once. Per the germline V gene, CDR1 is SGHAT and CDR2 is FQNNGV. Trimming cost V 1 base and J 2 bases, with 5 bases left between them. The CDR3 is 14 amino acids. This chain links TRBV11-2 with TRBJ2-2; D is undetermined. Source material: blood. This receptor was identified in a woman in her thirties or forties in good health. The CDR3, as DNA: TGTGCCAGCAGCTTAGGGGCCAACACCGGGGAGCTGTTTTTT. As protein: CASSLGANTGELFF. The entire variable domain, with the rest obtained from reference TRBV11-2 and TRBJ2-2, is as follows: EAGVAQSPRYKIIEKRQSVAFWCNPISGHATLYWYQQILGQGPKLLIQFQNNGVVDDSQLPKDRFSAERLKGVDSTLKIQPAKLEDSAVYLCASSLGANTGELFFGEGSRLTVL.